This T cell receptor beta chain came from a study of long-term antiretroviral therapy in people with HIV. The study's findings and limits: In HIV, the repertoires covered a tighter span of CDR3 lengths than in controls. Upon ART, diversity increased but remained lower than transplant donor controls.

Details on this clone: Its antigen is undetermined.

An immunoSEQ assay, version v3.0, was performed at survey level. Clones were sequenced by immunoSEQ multiplex PCR, and TCRdb holds only the in-frame ones, with some missing. The sample records tens of thousands of clones, over 70% being singletons. Germline assignment: CDR1 MDHEN and CDR2 SYDVKM. There are 15 residues in the CDR3. The J segment lost 4 bases and the V segment lost 3 bases, leaving 4 bases of the junction unmatched. The chain carries TRBV28 and TRBJ2-5; 11 nucleotides align to TRBD2. The sample in question was unsorted PBMCs, obtained about 4.3 years after starting antiretroviral therapy. The TCR sequence derives from a man aged 25 to 40 with HIV. CDR3 amino acids: CASSLLAGGTETQYF. The CDR3 DNA reads TGTGCCAGCAGTTTGCTAGCGGGAGGTACAGAGACCCAGTACTTC.